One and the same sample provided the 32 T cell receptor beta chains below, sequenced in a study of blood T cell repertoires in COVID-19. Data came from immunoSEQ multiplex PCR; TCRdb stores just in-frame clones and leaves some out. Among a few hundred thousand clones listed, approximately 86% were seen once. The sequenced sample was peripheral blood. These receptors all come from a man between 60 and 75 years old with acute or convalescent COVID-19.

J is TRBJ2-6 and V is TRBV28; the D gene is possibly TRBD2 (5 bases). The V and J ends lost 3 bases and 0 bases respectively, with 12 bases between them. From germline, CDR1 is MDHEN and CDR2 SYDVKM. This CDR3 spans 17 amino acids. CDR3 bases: TGTGCCAGCAGTTTCGGAGGACGGCTCTCTGGGGCCAACGTCCTGACTTTC. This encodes CASSFGGRLSGANVLTF. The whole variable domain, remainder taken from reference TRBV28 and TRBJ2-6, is DVKVTQSSRYLVKRTGEKVFLECVQDMDHENMFWYRQDPGLGLRLIYFSYDVKMKEKGDIPEGYSVSREKKERFSLILESASTNQTSMYLCASSFGGRLSGANVLTFGAGSRLTVL.

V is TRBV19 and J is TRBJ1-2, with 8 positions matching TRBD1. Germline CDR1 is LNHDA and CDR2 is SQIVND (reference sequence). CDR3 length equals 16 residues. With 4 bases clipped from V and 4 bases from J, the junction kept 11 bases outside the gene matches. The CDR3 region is CASSTTGGPTSYGYTF. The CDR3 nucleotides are TGTGCCAGTAGTACAACAGGGGGACCGACTAGCTATGGCTACACCTTC.

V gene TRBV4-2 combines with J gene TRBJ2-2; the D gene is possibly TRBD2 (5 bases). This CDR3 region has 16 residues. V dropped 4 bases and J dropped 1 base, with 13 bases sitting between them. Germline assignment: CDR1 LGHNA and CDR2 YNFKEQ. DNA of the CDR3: TGTGCCAGCAGCCCCCGGGGTTCCCGGAACACCGGGGAGCTGTTTTTT. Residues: CASSPRGSRNTGELFF.

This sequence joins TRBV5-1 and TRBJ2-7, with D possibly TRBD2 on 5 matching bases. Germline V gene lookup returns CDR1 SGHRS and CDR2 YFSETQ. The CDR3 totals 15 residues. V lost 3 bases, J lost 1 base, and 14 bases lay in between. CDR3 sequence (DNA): TGCGCCAGCAGCTCCCACGGACTCGGGTCCTACGAGCAGTACTTC. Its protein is CASSSHGLGSYEQYF.

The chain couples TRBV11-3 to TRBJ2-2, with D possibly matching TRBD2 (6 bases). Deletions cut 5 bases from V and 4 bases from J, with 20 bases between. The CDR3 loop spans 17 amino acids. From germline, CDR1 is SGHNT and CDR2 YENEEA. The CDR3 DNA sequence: TGTGCCAGCAGCCCCCAGAGGGGACTTACCATCACCGGGGAGCTGTTTTTT. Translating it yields CASSPQRGLTITGELFF.

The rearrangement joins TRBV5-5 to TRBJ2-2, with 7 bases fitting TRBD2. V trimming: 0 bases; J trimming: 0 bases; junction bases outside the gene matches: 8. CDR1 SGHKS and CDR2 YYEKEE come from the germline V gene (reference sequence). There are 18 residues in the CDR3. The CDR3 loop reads CASSLEGGPPANTGELFF. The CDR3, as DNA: TGTGCCAGCAGCTTGGAGGGAGGGCCCCCCGCGAACACCGGGGAGCTGTTTTTT.

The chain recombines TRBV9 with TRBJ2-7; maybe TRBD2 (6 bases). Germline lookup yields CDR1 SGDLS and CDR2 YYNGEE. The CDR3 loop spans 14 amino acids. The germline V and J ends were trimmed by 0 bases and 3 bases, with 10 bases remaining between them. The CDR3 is CASSVELAGYEQYF. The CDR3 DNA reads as TGTGCCAGCAGCGTAGAACTAGCCGGCTACGAGCAGTACTTC.

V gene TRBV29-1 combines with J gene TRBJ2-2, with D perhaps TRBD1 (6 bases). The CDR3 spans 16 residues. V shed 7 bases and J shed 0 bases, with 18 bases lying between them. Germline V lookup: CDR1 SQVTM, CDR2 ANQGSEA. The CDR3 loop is CSAQAGTIANTGELFF. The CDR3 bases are TGCAGCGCTCAGGCTGGGACAATTGCGAACACCGGGGAGCTGTTTTTT.

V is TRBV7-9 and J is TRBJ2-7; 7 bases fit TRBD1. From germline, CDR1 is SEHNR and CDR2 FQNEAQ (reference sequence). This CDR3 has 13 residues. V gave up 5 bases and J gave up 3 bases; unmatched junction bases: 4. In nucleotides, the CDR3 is TGTGCCAGCAGCGGGTACAGGGGCTACGAGCAGTACTTC. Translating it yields CASSGYRGYEQYF.

This CDR3 is CASRLAGDEQYF. The CDR3 bases are TGTGCCAGCAGACTAGCCGGGGACGAGCAGTACTTC. This sequence joins TRBV12-3 or TRBV12-4 and TRBJ2-7, with a weak D call TRBD2 (6 bases). The V end lost 6 bases, the J end lost 5 bases, and 11 bases lay between the germline ends. The CDR3 covers 12 residues.

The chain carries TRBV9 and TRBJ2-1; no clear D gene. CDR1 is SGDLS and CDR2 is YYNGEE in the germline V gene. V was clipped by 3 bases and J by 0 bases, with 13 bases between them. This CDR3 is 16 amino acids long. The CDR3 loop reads CASSGHYESSYNEQFF. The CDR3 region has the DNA TGTGCCAGCAGCGGCCACTACGAGAGCTCCTACAATGAGCAGTTCTTC.

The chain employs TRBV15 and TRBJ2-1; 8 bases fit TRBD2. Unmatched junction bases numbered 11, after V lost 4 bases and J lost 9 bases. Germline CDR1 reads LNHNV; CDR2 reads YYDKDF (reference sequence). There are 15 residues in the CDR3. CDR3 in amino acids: CATSTTGTRGGEQFF. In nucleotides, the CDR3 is TGTGCCACCAGCACCACCGGGACTAGGGGTGGTGAGCAGTTCTTC.

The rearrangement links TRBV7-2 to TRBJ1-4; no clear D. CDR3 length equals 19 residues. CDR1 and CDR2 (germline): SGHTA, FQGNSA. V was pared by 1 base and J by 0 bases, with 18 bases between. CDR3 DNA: TGTGCCAGCAGCTTAGGATACCTGCGGCAGCCCGCAACTAATGAAAAACTGTTTTTT. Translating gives CASSLGYLRQPATNEKLFF.

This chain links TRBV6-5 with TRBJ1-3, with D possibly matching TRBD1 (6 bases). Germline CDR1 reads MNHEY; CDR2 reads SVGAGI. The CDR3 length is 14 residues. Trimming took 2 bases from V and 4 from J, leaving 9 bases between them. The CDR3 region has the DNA TGTGCCAGCAGTTACGGACAGTCCGGAAACACCATATATTTT. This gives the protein CASSYGQSGNTIYF.

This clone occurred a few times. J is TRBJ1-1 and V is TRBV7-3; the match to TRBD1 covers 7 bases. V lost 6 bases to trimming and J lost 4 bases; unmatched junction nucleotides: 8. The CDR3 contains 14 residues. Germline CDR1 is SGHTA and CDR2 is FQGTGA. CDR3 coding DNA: TGTGCCAGCAGTCCCCAGGGGGTACCCACTGAAGCTTTCTTT. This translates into CASSPQGVPTEAFF. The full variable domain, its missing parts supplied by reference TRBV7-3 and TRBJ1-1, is GAGVSQTPSNKVTEKGKYVELRCDPISGHTALYWYRQSLGQGPEFLIYFQGTGAADDSGLPNDRFFAVRPEGSVSTLKIQRTERGDSAVYLCASSPQGVPTEAFFGQGTRLTVV.

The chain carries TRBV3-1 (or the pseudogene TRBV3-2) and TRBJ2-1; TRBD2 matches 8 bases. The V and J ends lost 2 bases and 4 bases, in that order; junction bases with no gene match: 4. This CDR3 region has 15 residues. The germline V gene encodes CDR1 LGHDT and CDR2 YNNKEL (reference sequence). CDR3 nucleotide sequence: TGTGCCAGCAGCCAAACTAGCGGAGAATACAATGAGCAGTTCTTC. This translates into CASSQTSGEYNEQFF.

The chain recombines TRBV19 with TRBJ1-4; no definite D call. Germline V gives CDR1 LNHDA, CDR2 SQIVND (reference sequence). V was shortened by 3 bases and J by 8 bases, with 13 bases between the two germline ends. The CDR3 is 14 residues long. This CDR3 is CASSITGISEKLFF. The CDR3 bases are TGTGCCAGTAGTATCACGGGTATTTCCGAAAAACTGTTTTTT.

CDR3 coding DNA: TGTGCCAGCAGCCAAGTTTCGGGGGGGCTAACCAAATACAATGAGCAGTTCTTC. Translating gives CASSQVSGGLTKYNEQFF. V is TRBV4-2 and J is TRBJ2-1; 8 bases agree with TRBD2. The CDR3 is made up of 18 amino acids. The V and J ends lost 1 base and 4 bases, in that order; junction bases with no gene match: 12. Germline V gene sequence: CDR1 LGHNA, CDR2 YNFKEQ.

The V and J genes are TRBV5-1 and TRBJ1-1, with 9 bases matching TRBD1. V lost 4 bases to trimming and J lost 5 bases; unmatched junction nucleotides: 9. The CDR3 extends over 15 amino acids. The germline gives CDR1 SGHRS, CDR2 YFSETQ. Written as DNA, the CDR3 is TGCGCCAGCAGCGCCAAGGGACAGGGTCTTACTGAAGCTTTCTTT. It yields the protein CASSAKGQGLTEAFF.

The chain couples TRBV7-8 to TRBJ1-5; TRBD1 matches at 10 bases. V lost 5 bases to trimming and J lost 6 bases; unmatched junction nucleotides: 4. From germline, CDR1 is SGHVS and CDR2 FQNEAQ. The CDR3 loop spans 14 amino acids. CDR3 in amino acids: CASSPDRGPQPQHF. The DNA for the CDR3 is TGTGCCAGCAGCCCCGACAGGGGGCCTCAGCCCCAGCATTTT.

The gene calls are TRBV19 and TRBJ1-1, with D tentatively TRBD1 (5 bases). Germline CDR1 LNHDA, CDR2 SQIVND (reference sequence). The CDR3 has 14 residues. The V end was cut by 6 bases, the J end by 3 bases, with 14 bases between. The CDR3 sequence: CASSAQGWDTEAFF. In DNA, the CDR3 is TGTGCCAGTAGCGCCCAGGGTTGGGACACTGAAGCTTTCTTT.

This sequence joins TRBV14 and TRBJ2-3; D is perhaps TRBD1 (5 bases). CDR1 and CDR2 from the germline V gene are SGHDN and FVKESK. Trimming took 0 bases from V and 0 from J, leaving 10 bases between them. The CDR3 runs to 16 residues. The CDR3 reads CASSQEYRSSTDTQYF. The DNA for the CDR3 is TGTGCCAGCAGCCAAGAGTACAGGTCTAGCACAGATACGCAGTATTTT.

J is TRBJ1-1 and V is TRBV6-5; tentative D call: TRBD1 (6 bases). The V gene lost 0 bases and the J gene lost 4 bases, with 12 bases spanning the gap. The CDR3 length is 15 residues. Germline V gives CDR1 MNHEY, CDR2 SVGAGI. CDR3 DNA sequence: TGTGCCAGCAGTTACTCGGGTCAGGGGAGCACTGAAGCTTTCTTT. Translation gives CASSYSGQGSTEAFF.

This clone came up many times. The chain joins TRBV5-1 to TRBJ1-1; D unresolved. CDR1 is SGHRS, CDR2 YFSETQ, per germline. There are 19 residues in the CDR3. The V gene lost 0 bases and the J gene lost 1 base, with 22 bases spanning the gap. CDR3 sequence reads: CASSLGSGRVLNPNTEAFF. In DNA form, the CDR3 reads TGCGCCAGCAGCTTGGGGTCCGGGCGGGTTCTAAATCCGAACACTGAAGCTTTCTTT.

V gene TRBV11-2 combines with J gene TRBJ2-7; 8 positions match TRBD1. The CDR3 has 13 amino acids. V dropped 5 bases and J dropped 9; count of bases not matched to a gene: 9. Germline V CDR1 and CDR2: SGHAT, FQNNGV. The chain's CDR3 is CASSPGQGVGQYF. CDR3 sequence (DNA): TGTGCCAGCAGCCCAGGACAGGGTGTGGGGCAGTACTTC.

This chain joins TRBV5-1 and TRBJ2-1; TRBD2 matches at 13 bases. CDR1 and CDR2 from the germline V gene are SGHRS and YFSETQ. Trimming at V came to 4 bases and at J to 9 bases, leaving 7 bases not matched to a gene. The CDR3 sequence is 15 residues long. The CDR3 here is CASSHTSGGVGEQFF. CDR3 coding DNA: TGCGCCAGCAGCCATACTAGCGGGGGGGTTGGTGAGCAGTTCTTC. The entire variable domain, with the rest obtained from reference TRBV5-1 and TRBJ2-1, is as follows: KAGVTQTPRYLIKTRGQQVTLSCSPISGHRSVSWYQQTPGQGLQFLFEYFSETQRNKGNFPGRFSGRQFSNSRSEMNVSTLELGDSALYLCASSHTSGGVGEQFFGPGTRLTVL.

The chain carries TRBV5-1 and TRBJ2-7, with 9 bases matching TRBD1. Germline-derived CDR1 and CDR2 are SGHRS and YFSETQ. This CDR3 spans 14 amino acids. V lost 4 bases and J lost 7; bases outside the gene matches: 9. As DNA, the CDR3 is TGCGCCAGCAGCGGGACAGGGCCGGTCGGAGAGCAGTACTTC. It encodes CASSGTGPVGEQYF. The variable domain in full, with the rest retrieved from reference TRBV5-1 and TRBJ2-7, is KAGVTQTPRYLIKTRGQQVTLSCSPISGHRSVSWYQQTPGQGLQFLFEYFSETQRNKGNFPGRFSGRQFSNSRSEMNVSTLELGDSALYLCASSGTGPVGEQYFGPGTRLTVT.

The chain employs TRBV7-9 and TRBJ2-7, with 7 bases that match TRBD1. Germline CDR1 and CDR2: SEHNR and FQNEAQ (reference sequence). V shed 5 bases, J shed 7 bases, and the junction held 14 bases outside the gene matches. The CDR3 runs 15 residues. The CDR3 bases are TGTGCCAGCAGCGTACAGGGGAGTACACCGGGGGAGCAGTACTTC. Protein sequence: CASSVQGSTPGEQYF.

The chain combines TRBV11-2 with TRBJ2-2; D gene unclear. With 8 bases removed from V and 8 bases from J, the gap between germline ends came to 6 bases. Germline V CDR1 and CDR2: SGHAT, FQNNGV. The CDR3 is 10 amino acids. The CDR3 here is CASREGELFF. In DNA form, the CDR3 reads TGTGCCAGCCGCGAAGGGGAGCTGTTTTTT. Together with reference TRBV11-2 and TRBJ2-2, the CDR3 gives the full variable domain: EAGVAQSPRYKIIEKRQSVAFWCNPISGHATLYWYQQILGQGPKLLIQFQNNGVVDDSQLPKDRFSAERLKGVDSTLKIQPAKLEDSAVYLCASREGELFFGEGSRLTVL.

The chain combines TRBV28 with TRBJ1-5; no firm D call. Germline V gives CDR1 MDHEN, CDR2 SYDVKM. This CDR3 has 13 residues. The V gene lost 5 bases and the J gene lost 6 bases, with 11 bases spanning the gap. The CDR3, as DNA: TGTGCCAGCAGTAGCGGGCGCACTCAGCCCCAGCATTTT. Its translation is CASSSGRTQPQHF. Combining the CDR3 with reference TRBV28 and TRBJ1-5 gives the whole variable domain DVKVTQSSRYLVKRTGEKVFLECVQDMDHENMFWYRQDPGLGLRLIYFSYDVKMKEKGDIPEGYSVSREKKERFSLILESASTNQTSMYLCASSSGRTQPQHFGDGTRLSIL.

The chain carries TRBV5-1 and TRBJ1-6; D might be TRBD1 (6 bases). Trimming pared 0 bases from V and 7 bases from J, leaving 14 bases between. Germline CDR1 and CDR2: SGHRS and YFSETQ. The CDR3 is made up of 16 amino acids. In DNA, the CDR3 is TGCGCCAGCAGCTTGGCCTCAGCAGGACAGAATTCACCCCTCCACTTT. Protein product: CASSLASAGQNSPLHF.

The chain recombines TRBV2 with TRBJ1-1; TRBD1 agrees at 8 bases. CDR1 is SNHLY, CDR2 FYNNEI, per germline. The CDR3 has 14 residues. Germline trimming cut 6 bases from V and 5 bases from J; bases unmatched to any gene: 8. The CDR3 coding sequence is TGTGCCAGCAGACCCAGGGGGCGCGTAACTGAAGCTTTCTTT. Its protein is CASRPRGRVTEAFF.